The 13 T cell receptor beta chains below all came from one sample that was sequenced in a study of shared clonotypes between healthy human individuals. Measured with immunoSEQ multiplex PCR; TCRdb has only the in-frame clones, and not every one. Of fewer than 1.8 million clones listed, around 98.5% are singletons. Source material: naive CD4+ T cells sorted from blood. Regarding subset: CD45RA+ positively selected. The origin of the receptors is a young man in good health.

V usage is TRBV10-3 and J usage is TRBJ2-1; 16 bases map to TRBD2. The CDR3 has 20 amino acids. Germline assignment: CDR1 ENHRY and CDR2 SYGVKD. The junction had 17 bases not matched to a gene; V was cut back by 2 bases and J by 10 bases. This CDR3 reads CAISETPGLAGGPTGWEQFF. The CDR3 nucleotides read TGTGCCATCAGTGAGACACCGGGACTAGCGGGAGGGCCCACGGGTTGGGAGCAGTTCTTC.

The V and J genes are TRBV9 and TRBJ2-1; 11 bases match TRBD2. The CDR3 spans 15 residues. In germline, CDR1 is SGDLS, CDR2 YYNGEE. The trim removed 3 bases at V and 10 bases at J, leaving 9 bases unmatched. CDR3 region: CASSEGLADFGEQFF. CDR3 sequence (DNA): TGTGCCAGCAGCGAGGGACTAGCGGATTTTGGCGAGCAGTTCTTC.

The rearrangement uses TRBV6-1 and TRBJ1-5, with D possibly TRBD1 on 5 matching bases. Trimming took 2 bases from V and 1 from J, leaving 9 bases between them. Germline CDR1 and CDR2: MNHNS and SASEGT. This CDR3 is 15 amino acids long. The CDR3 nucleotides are TGTGCCAGCAGTGAAAGAGGGGTAAGCAATCAGCCCCAGCATTTT. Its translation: CASSERGVSNQPQHF.

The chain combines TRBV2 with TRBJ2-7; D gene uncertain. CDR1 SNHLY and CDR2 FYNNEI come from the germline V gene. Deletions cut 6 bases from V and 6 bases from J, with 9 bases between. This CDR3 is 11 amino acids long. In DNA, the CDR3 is TGTGCCAGCAGACAAGTTGGCGAGCAGTACTTC. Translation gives CASRQVGEQYF. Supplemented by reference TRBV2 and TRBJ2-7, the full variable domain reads EPEVTQTPSHQVTQMGQEVILRCVPISNHLYFYWYRQILGQKVEFLVSFYNNEISEKSEIFDDQFSVERPDGSNFTLKIRSTKLEDSAMYFCASRQVGEQYFGPGTRLTVT.

CDR3 sequence (DNA): TGCGCCAGCAGCCAGGAAACTACTAGCGGGTTTTACGAGCAGTACTTC. This sequence encodes CASSQETTSGFYEQYF. The chain joins TRBV4-1 to TRBJ2-7, with TRBD2 matching 9 bases. The CDR3 length is 16 residues. The junction had 10 bases not matched to a gene; V was cut back by 3 bases and J by 4 bases. The germline V gene has CDR1 MGHRA and CDR2 YSYEKL.

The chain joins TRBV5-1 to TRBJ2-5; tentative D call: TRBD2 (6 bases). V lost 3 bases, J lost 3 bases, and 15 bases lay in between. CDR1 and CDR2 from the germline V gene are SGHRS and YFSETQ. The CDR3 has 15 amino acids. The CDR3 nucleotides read TGCGCCAGCAGCTACGGGACTGCTGTCGAAGAGACCCAGTACTTC. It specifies CASSYGTAVEETQYF. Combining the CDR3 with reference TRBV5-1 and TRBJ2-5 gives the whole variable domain KAGVTQTPRYLIKTRGQQVTLSCSPISGHRSVSWYQQTPGQGLQFLFEYFSETQRNKGNFPGRFSGRQFSNSRSEMNVSTLELGDSALYLCASSYGTAVEETQYFGPGTRLLVL.

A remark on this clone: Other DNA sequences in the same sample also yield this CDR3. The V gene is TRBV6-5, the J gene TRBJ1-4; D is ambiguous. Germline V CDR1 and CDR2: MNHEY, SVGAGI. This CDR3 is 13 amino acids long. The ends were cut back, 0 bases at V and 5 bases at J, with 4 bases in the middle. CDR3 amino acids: CASSYSGNEKLFF. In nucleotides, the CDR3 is TGTGCCAGCAGTTACTCGGGAAATGAAAAACTGTTTTTT.

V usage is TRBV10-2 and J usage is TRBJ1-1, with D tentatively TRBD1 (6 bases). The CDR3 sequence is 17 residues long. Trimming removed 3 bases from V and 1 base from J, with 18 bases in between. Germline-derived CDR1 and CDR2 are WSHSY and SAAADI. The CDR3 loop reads CASSDPYRERANTEAFF. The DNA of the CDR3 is TGCGCCAGCAGTGACCCTTACAGGGAAAGGGCGAACACTGAAGCTTTCTTT.

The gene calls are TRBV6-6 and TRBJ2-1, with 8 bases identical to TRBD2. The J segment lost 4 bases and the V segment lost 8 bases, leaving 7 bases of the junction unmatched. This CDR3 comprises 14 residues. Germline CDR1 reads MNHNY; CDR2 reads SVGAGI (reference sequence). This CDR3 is CASATTSGYNEQFF. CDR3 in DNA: TGTGCCAGCGCCACAACTAGCGGTTACAATGAGCAGTTCTTC.

CDR3 bases: TGTGCCAGCAGCCTAAAGTCCTCTTTCGGTCAAGAGACCCAGTACTTC. Its protein is CASSLKSSFGQETQYF. The chain links TRBV11-2 to TRBJ2-5; D ambiguous. Trimming removed 5 bases at V and 2 bases at J, with 18 bases between. The CDR3 sequence is 16 residues long. Germline CDR1 is SGHAT and CDR2 is FQNNGV.

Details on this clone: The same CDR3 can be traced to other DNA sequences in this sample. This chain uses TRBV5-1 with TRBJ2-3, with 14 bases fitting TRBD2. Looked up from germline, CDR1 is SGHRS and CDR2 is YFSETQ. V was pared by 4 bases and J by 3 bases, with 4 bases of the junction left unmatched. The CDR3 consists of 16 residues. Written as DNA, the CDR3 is TGCGCCAGCAGCGCTGGACTAGCGGGGGGAACAGATACGCAGTATTTT. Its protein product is CASSAGLAGGTDTQYF. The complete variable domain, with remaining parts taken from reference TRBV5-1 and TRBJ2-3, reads KAGVTQTPRYLIKTRGQQVTLSCSPISGHRSVSWYQQTPGQGLQFLFEYFSETQRNKGNFPGRFSGRQFSNSRSEMNVSTLELGDSALYLCASSAGLAGGTDTQYFGPGTRLTVL.

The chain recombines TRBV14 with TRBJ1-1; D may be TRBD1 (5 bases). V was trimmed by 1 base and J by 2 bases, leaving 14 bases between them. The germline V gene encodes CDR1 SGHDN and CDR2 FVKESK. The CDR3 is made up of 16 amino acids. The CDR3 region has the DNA TGTGCCAGCAGCCAAGGGGGACGATGGTTTAACACTGAAGCTTTCTTT. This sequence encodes CASSQGGRWFNTEAFF.

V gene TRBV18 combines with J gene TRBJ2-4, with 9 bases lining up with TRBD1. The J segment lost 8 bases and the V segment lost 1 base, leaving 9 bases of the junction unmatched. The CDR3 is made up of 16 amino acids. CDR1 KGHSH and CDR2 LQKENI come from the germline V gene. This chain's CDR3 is CASSPRGTGGADIQYF. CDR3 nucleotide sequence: TGTGCCAGCTCACCACGGGGAACAGGGGGCGCCGACATTCAGTACTTC. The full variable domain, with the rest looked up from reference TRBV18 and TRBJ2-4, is NAGVMQNPRHLVRRRGQEARLRCSPMKGHSHVYWYRQLPEEGLKFMVYLQKENIIDESGMPKERFSAEFPKEGPSILRIQQVVRGDSAAYFCASSPRGTGGADIQYFGAGTRLSVL.